Below, 19 T cell receptor beta chains from the same sample are listed, as sequenced in a study of T cells in Graves' hyperthyroidism and ophthalmopathy. What was amplified from RNA transcripts were TCR beta CDR3 regions. During a first-round RT-PCR of the TCR CDR3, the HTBI primer set was used. TCRdb itself ran the multiplex PCR reads through MiXCR, one entry per CDR3 protein. The table lists approximately 560,000 distinct CDR3 sequences, about 43% of them singletons, with about 7.9% in the top ten. What was sequenced was peripheral blood or thyroid tissue (not recorded which). Receptor source: a young woman with Graves' hyperthyroidism.

At least ten counts were recorded for this clonotype. The J gene is TRBJ1-6, the V gene TRBV5-1; maybe TRBD1 (6 bases). The germline V and J ends were trimmed by 4 bases and 1 base, with 9 bases remaining between them. CDR1 SGHRS and CDR2 YFSETQ come from the germline V gene. The CDR3 spans 15 residues. The CDR3 sequence: CASSPTGSYNSPLHF. The CDR3 coding sequence is TGCGCCAGCAGCCCAACAGGGTCCTATAATTCACCCCTCCACTTT.

Ten or more counts support this clonotype. The CDR3 loop is CATSEHNSYEQYF. CDR3 coding DNA: TGTGCCACCAGTGAGCACAACTCCTACGAGCAGTACTTC. The chain employs TRBV24-1 and TRBJ2-7; D not resolved. Per the germline V gene, CDR1 is KGHDR and CDR2 is SFDVKD. V gave up 4 bases and J gave up 0 bases, with 6 bases separating them. The CDR3 covers 13 residues.

The chain links TRBV7-6 to TRBJ2-6; 8 bases line up with TRBD2. Germline V gene lookup returns CDR1 SGHVS and CDR2 FNYEAQ. V was clipped by 11 bases and J by 4 bases; unmatched bases: 7. The CDR3 loop spans 14 amino acids. The CDR3 bases are TGTGCCGTAGCGGGGAGGGCCGGGGCCAACGTCCTGACTTTC. It yields the protein CAVAGRAGANVLTF.

This chain links TRBV7-2 with TRBJ2-7; 10 bases agree with TRBD2. V was pared by 5 bases and J by 0 bases, with 4 bases of the junction left unmatched. Germline V gene lookup returns CDR1 SGHTA and CDR2 FQGNSA. The CDR3 extends over 15 amino acids. The CDR3: CASSTSSGSSYEQYF. The CDR3 region has the DNA TGTGCCAGCAGCACCTCTAGCGGGAGCTCCTACGAGCAGTACTTC. Combining the CDR3 with reference TRBV7-2 and TRBJ2-7 gives the whole variable domain GAGVSQSPSNKVTEKGKDVELRCDPISGHTALYWYRQSLGQGLEFLIYFQGNSAPDKSGLPSDRFSAERTGGSVSTLTIQRTQQEDSAVYLCASSTSSGSSYEQYFGPGTRLTVT.

This chain joins TRBV7-2 and TRBJ2-6; TRBD1 is a possible D gene (6 bases). The germline V gene encodes CDR1 SGHTA and CDR2 FQGNSA. The CDR3 runs 17 residues. V shed 1 base and J shed 4 bases, with 14 bases lying between them. CDR3: CASSLVSTGFGANVLTF. The CDR3 DNA reads TGTGCCAGCAGCTTAGTATCTACAGGGTTCGGGGCCAACGTCCTGACTTTC.

This chain uses TRBV7-2 with TRBJ1-1; D is perhaps TRBD1 (5 bases). Germline V lookup: CDR1 SGHTA, CDR2 FQGNSA. Trimming took off 5 bases at V and 4 bases at J, with 14 bases between the two ends. The CDR3 length is 14 residues. The CDR3 DNA sequence: TGTGCCAGCAGCCCGGGACCGTTGACCACTGAAGCTTTCTTT. It is translated as CASSPGPLTTEAFF.

This clonotype was observed a handful of times. This chain links TRBV20-1 with TRBJ2-7; perhaps TRBD2 as D (5 bases). The CDR3 consists of 12 residues. CDR1 is DFQATT, CDR2 SNEGSKA, per germline (reference sequence). V lost 7 bases to trimming and J lost 7 bases, with 17 bases between them. The CDR3 is CSVGSATSEQYF. DNA for the CDR3: TGCAGTGTTGGTAGCGCCACGTCAGAGCAGTACTTC.

Ten or more counts support this clonotype. V and J are TRBV7-2 and TRBJ1-1; no reliable D call. The CDR3 spans 13 residues. The V and J ends lost 3 bases and 3 bases respectively, with 8 bases between them. Looked up from germline, CDR1 is SGHTA and CDR2 is FQGNSA. As DNA, the CDR3 is TGTGCCAGCAGCTTGGAACAGTACACTGAAGCTTTCTTT. The encoded protein is CASSLEQYTEAFF.

V gene TRBV12-3 or TRBV12-4 combines with J gene TRBJ1-5; the D is unclear. V shed 5 bases and J shed 5 bases, with 10 bases lying between them. The CDR3 sequence is 13 residues long. The CDR3 DNA reads TGTGCCAGCAGTGAGGGCGACGATCAGCCCCAGCATTTT. Protein: CASSEGDDQPQHF.

This clonotype was seen a few times. The V gene is TRBV13, the J gene TRBJ2-2; D gene uncertain. Trimming removed 7 bases at V and 0 bases at J, with 6 bases between. Germline CDR1 and CDR2: PRHDT and FYEKMQ (reference sequence). The CDR3 covers 13 residues. CDR3 bases: TGTGCCAGCATTGAAGCGAACACCGGGGAGCTGTTTTTT. Translated: CASIEANTGELFF.

Regarding this clonotype: A much more abundant neighbour one base away suggests this may be a read error. The chain combines TRBV7-9 with TRBJ2-5; 10 nucleotides agree with TRBD2. The CDR3 has 14 residues. Germline values: CDR1 SEHNR, CDR2 FQNEAQ (reference sequence). CDR3: CASRPLAGEEAQYF. CDR3 nucleotides: TGTGCCAGCAGACCTCTAGCGGGAGAAGAGGCCCAGTACTTC.

This clonotype was counted a single time. This sequence joins TRBV6-1 and TRBJ2-2, with 8 bases identical to TRBD1. The last part of the DNA fits TRBJ1-1 better; the J call may be wrong. CDR3 length equals 13 residues. Germline CDR1 and CDR2: MNHNS and SASEGT. This CDR3 is CASSGQGGAEAFF. For the CDR3, the DNA is TGTGCCAGCAGCGGACAGGGAGGGGCTGAAGCTTTCTTT.

Points on this clonotype: Relative to the germline gene, one junction end is altered; a read error may explain this. The rearrangement uses TRBV5-1 and TRBJ1-5; D unresolved. This CDR3 comprises 16 residues. Germline V gene lookup returns CDR1 SGHRS and CDR2 YFSETQ. CDR3 protein: CASSLADNMGGQPQHF. The CDR3 nucleotides are TGTGCCAGCAGCTTGGCCGACAACATGGGAGGCCAGCCCCAGCATTTT.

The chain uses TRBV25-1 and TRBJ1-1; D call uncertain. CDR1 is MGHDK, CDR2 SYGVNS, per germline. With 5 bases removed from V and 11 bases from J, the gap between germline ends came to 6 bases. The CDR3 consists of 9 residues. The CDR3 sequence is CASSHRAFF. The CDR3 coding sequence is TGTGCCAGCAGTCACCGGGCTTTCTTT. Using reference TRBV25-1 and TRBJ1-1 for the parts outside the CDR3, the full variable domain is EADIYQTPRYLVIGTGKKITLECSQTMGHDKMYWYQQDPGMELHLIHYSYGVNSTEKGDLSSESTVSRIRTEHFPLTLESARPSHTSQYLCASSHRAFFGQGTRLTVV.

In its sample, this clonotype was seen a few times. The gene calls are TRBV10-3 and TRBJ1-5; D is undetermined. The CDR3 extends over 15 amino acids. V was pared by 9 bases and J by 0 bases, with 15 bases between. Germline CDR1 ENHRY, CDR2 SYGVKD. The CDR3 DNA reads as TGTGCCATAACTTCGAGGCAGTATAGCAATCAGCCCCAGCATTTT. As protein: CAITSRQYSNQPQHF.

The chain uses TRBV5-1 and TRBJ1-1; no clear D gene. The V gene lost 1 base and the J gene lost 4 bases, with 8 bases spanning the gap. The CDR3 totals 13 residues. CDR1 is SGHRS, CDR2 YFSETQ, per germline. The CDR3 reads CASSLIKATEAFF. In DNA form, the CDR3 reads TGCGCCAGCAGCTTGATAAAGGCCACTGAAGCTTTCTTT.

In DNA, the CDR3 is TGTGCCAGCAGCCAAGAAGGCAGGGCATATCAGCCCCAGCATTTT. It is translated as CASSQEGRAYQPQHF. V gene TRBV5-4 combines with J gene TRBJ1-5; TRBD1 might be the D (5 bases). The CDR3 contains 15 residues. Trimming removed 4 bases at V and 5 bases at J, with 16 bases between. Looked up from germline, CDR1 is SGHNT and CDR2 is YYREEE (reference sequence).

The table lists this clonotype with a few counts. The chain has TRBV7-9 and TRBJ2-2, with D perhaps matching TRBD1 (6 bases). Trimming pared 5 bases from V and 3 bases from J, leaving 16 bases between. CDR3 length equals 16 residues. The germline gives CDR1 SEHNR, CDR2 FQNEAQ (reference sequence). This CDR3 reads CASSLIRGSDTGELFF. CDR3 bases: TGTGCCAGCAGCCTAATCAGGGGATCCGACACCGGGGAGCTGTTTTTT.

This clonotype was found a few times. The genes are TRBV6-5 and TRBJ2-7; tentatively, D is TRBD2 (5 bases). Per germline, CDR1 MNHEY and CDR2 SVGAGI. The CDR3 has 14 residues. V lost 6 bases to trimming and J lost 5 bases, with 17 bases between them. DNA of the CDR3: TGTGCCAGCAGGACTTTAGGGAGTTGGCACGAGCAGTACTTC. Protein: CASRTLGSWHEQYF.